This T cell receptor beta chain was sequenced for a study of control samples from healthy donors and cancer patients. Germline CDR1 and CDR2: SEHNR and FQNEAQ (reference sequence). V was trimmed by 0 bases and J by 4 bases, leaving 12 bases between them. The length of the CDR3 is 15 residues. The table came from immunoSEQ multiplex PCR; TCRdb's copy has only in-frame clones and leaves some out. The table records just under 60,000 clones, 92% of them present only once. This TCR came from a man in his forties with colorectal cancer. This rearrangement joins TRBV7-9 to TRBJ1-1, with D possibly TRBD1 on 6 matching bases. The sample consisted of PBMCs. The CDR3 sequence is CASSLATGGVTEAFF. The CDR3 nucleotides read TGTGCCAGCAGCTTAGCGACCGGGGGCGTCACTGAAGCTTTCTTT.